Sequencing of this T cell receptor beta chain was carried out in a study of neurological immune-mediated disorders. Many counts were recorded for this clonotype. CDR3 length equals 11 residues. V shed 5 bases and J 6 bases; nucleotides not matched to a gene: 3. Germline lookup yields CDR1 SQVTM and CDR2 ANQGSEA. A single record per CDR3 protein comes from TCRdb applying MiXCR to the 5' RACE reads. Of roughly 65,000 distinct CDR3 sequences in the sample, about 5.2% are singletons; the top ten hold approximately 5.1%. The sequence was collected from a human donor with multiple sclerosis. The donor label of this sample is uncertain. The sequenced sample consisted of PBMCs. This chain uses TRBV29-1 with TRBJ1-1; 7 bases map to TRBD1. The CDR3 sequence: CSVRGRPEAFF. The CDR3 DNA follows: TGCAGCGTTAGGGGGCGACCTGAAGCTTTCTTT.